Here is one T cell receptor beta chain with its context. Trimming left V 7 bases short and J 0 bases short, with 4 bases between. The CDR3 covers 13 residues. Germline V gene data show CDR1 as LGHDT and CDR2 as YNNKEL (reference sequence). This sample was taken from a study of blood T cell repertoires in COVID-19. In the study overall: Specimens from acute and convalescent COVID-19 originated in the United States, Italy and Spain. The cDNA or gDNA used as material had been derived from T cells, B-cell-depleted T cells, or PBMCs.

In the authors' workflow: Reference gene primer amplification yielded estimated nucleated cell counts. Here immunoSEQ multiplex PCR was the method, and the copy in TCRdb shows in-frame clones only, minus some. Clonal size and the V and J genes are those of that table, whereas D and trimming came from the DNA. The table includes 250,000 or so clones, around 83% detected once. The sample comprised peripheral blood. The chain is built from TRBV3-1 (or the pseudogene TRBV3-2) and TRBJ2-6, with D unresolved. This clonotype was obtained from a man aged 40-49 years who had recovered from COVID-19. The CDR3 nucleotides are TGTGCCAGCACCAGCTCTGGGGCCAACGTCCTGACTTTC. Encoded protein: CASTSSGANVLTF.